This is a list of T cell receptor beta chains from one sample in a study of blood T cells in healthy people across ages. TCRdb analysed the 5' RACE reads with MiXCR anew, one entry per CDR3 protein. Of approximately 820,000 distinct CDR3 sequences detected, 40% to 50% appear once; the ten largest clones hold under 20%. Sequenced input: blood. The receptors were sampled from a man between 60 and 75 years old in good health. Both conserved end residues are part of each CDR3. Each record gives: clone size, J gene, V gene, D gene, CDR3 protein, CDR3 DNA. The D gene is left open where the match is weak. Clone sizes are given selectively: once, few, many, or a class where the clone is expanded.

>few|TRBJ2-5|TRBV15|TRBD2
CATSRLAGVQETQYF
TGTGCCACCAGCAGGTTAGCGGGGGTCCAAGAGACCCAGTACTTC
>-|TRBJ1-5|TRBV7-7|TRBD1
CASSFMAGGYQPQHF
TGTGCCAGCAGCTTTATGGCAGGGGGATATCAGCCCCAGCATTTT
>-|TRBJ2-3|TRBV20-1|-
CSARDLGGGTTDTQYF
TGCAGTGCTAGAGATCTTGGAGGGGGGACCACAGATACGCAGTATTTT
>-|TRBJ2-6|TRBV5-1|TRBD1
CASSQGQGNSGANVLTF
TGCGCCAGCAGCCAGGGACAGGGCAACTCTGGGGCCAACGTCCTGACTTTC
>-|TRBJ1-1|TRBV20-1|-
CSAGVRKNTEAFF
TGCAGTGCTGGGGTACGGAAGAACACTGAAGCTTTCTTT
>-|TRBJ2-7|TRBV7-2|TRBD1
CASRRDRGNEQYF
TGTGCCAGCAGACGAGACAGGGGGAACGAGCAGTACTTC
>-|TRBJ1-4|TRBV7-9|-
CASSFSGGNEKLFF
TGTGCCAGCAGCTTTTCAGGAGGGAATGAAAAACTGTTTTTT
>many|TRBJ2-4|TRBV7-8|-
CASSPREAKNIQYF
TGTGCCAGCAGCCCTAGGGAGGCCAAAAACATTCAGTACTTC
>-|TRBJ2-1|TRBV7-2|-
CASSLAETYGYNEQFF
TGTGCCAGCAGCTTAGCAGAGACCTACGGCTACAATGAGCAGTTCTTC
>-|TRBJ1-5|TRBV2|-
CASGPDSNQPQHF
TGTGCCAGCGGTCCCGATAGCAATCAGCCCCAGCATTTT
>few|TRBJ2-4|TRBV11-2|TRBD1
CASSLTGGDAKNIQYF
TGTGCCAGCAGCTTAACAGGGGGCGATGCCAAAAACATTCAGTACTTC
>-|TRBJ2-7|TRBV7-2|TRBD1
CASSFRDRDNYEQYF
TGTGCCAGCAGCTTCCGGGACAGGGATAATTACGAGCAGTACTTC
>-|TRBJ1-2|TRBV20-1|TRBD1
CSALNPGQGFNGYTF
TGCAGTGCCCTCAATCCGGGACAGGGTTTCAATGGCTACACCTTC
>once|TRBJ1-1|TRBV6-5|TRBD1
CASSYLGQENTEAFF
TGTGCCAGCAGTTACTTGGGACAGGAGAACACTGAAGCTTTCTTT
>-|TRBJ2-7|TRBV2|TRBD1
CAGRDSSSYEQYF
TGTGCCGGCAGGGACAGTAGCTCCTACGAGCAGTACTTC
>few|TRBJ2-7|TRBV15|-
CATSREGTAYEQYF
TGTGCCACCAGCAGAGAAGGGACCGCCTACGAGCAGTACTTC
>-|TRBJ2-6|TRBV28|TRBD1
CASSTLGRDRGSGANVPTF
TGTGCCAGCAGTACCCTTGGGCGGGACAGGGGTTCTGGGGCCAACGTCCCGACTTTC
>-|TRBJ2-2|TRBV5-1|-
CASSLEVRSGELFF
TGCGCCAGCAGCTTGGAGGTCAGATCCGGGGAGCTGTTTTTT
>-|TRBJ2-7|TRBV4-3|TRBD2
CAGSQTSGGVDEQYF
TGCGCCGGCAGCCAGACTAGCGGGGGGGTCGATGAGCAGTACTTC
>-|TRBJ2-5|TRBV4-1|TRBD1
CASSHSSGTGGNNEQYF
TGCGCCAGCAGCCATAGTTCCGGGACAGGGGGTAACAATGAGCAGTACTTC